This passage covers 2 T cell receptor beta chains from one sample sequenced in a study of cytomegalovirus exposure and HLA in healthy donors. The study ran its PCR with 60 Vbeta and 13 Jbeta primers. Only in-frame clones appear in the TCRdb table, and some are missing; sequencing was by immunoSEQ multiplex PCR. Its clone listing holds fewer than 200,000 clones. The sample taken for sequencing was PBMCs. These receptors all come from a man aged 30 to 39 in good health and CMV-seronegative.

The V gene is TRBV2, the J gene TRBJ2-3, with 8 bases identical to TRBD1. Trimming removed 8 bases from V and 4 bases from J; junction bases left unmatched: 5. Germline CDR1 and CDR2: SNHLY and FYNNEI. The length of the CDR3 is 13 residues. CDR3: CASRLTGADTQYF. Here the CDR3 DNA reads TGTGCCAGCCGACTGACAGGGGCAGATACGCAGTATTTT. Supplemented by reference TRBV2 and TRBJ2-3, the full variable domain reads EPEVTQTPSHQVTQMGQEVILRCVPISNHLYFYWYRQILGQKVEFLVSFYNNEISEKSEIFDDQFSVERPDGSNFTLKIRSTKLEDSAMYFCASRLTGADTQYFGPGTRLTVL.

CDR3 amino acids: CASSFLAGGHSQETQYF. CDR3 DNA sequence: TGTGCCAGCAGCTTCCTAGCGGGGGGCCATTCTCAAGAGACCCAGTACTTC. V and J are TRBV11-3 and TRBJ2-5; 11 nucleotides align to TRBD2. V gave up 3 bases and J gave up 2 bases; unmatched junction bases: 8. Germline CDR1 and CDR2: SGHNT and YENEEA. The CDR3 contains 17 residues.